This TCR beta chain is from a study of blood T cell repertoires in COVID-19. The overall study: PBMCs, B-cell-depleted T cells, or T cells were the source of the cDNA or gDNA that made up the material.

This clone was observed a few times. In the original processing: Cell counts per sample came from amplifying reference gene primers. The table came from immunoSEQ multiplex PCR; TCRdb's copy has only in-frame clones and leaves some out. The DNA was the basis for D and trimming; V, J and clone size are from that table. Here the sample spans 320,000 or so clones, 85% being singletons. The receptor was isolated from a woman aged 25 to 45 who had been exposed to COVID-19. The sample taken for sequencing was PBMCs or T cells enriched from blood (not recorded which).

The chain's CDR3 is CVRSFQGQGAGEQYF. The CDR3 DNA reads as TGTGTCAGAAGCTTCCAAGGACAGGGGGCGGGAGAGCAGTACTTC. The chain joins TRBV7-5 to TRBJ2-7; the table calls TRBD1, which could not be checked here. TRBV7-5 is assigned pseudogene status. This CDR3 is 15 amino acids long.